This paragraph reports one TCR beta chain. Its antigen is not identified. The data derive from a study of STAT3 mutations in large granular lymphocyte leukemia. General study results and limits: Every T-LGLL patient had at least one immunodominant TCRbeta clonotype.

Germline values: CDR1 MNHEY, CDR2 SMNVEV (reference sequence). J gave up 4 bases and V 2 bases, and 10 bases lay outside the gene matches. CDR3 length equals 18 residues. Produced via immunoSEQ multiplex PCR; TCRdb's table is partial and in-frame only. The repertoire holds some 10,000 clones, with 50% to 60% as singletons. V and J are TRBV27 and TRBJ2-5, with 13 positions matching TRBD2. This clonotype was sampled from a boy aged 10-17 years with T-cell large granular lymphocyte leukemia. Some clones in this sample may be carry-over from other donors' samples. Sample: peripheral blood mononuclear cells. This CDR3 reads CASSLLTSGGGGGETQYF. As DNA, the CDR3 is TGTGCCAGCAGTTTACTTACTAGCGGGGGGGGCGGTGGAGAGACCCAGTACTTC.